These 16 T cell receptor beta chains came from one sample sequenced in a study of shared clonotypes between healthy human individuals. Generated by immunoSEQ multiplex PCR, the TCRdb table keeps only in-frame clones and is missing some. The data show 850,000 to 1,200,000 clones, more than 60% seen once. The sample comprised memory CD4+ T cells sorted from blood. Subset: CD45RA-negative fraction. The receptors shown here come from a man between 18 and 29 years old in good health.

The chain couples TRBV7-3 to TRBJ2-3, with TRBD2 identical over 13 bases. From germline, CDR1 is SGHTA and CDR2 FQGTGA. CDR3 length equals 16 residues. Germline trimming cut 4 bases from V and 5 bases from J; bases unmatched to any gene: 6. This CDR3 reads CASSSTSGGARDTQYF. In nucleotides, the CDR3 is TGTGCCAGCAGCTCTACTAGCGGGGGGGCCAGAGATACGCAGTATTTT.

The chain has TRBV19 and TRBJ2-3; TRBD1 aligns across 7 bases. The V gene's germline CDR1 is LNHDA and CDR2 SQIVND (reference sequence). Losses at the gene ends were 2 bases for V and 0 bases for J; bases not matched to a gene: 2. This CDR3 region has 15 residues. The CDR3: CASSIRGPSTDTQYF. In nucleotides, the CDR3 is TGTGCCAGTAGTATAAGGGGGCCAAGCACAGATACGCAGTATTTT.

The chain employs TRBV28 and TRBJ2-3; the D gene is possibly TRBD2 (6 bases). CDR1 and CDR2 (germline): MDHEN, SYDVKM. The V gene lost 4 bases and the J gene lost 0 bases, with 14 bases spanning the gap. The CDR3 consists of 16 residues. This chain's CDR3 is CASSYRTISSTDTQYF. For the CDR3, the DNA is TGTGCCAGCAGTTATCGGACTATATCTAGCACAGATACGCAGTATTTT.

This sequence joins TRBV29-1 and TRBJ2-1, with D unclear. Germline V lookup: CDR1 SQVTM, CDR2 ANQGSEA. The CDR3 has 13 residues. Trimming cost V 1 base and J 4 bases, with 8 bases left between them. CDR3 in DNA: TGCAGCGTTGAAGGGACGGTGTACAATGAGCAGTTCTTC. Its protein is CSVEGTVYNEQFF.

The chain employs TRBV10-1 and TRBJ2-1; 7 positions agree with TRBD2. The length of the CDR3 is 16 residues. J was trimmed by 4 bases and V by 0 bases; bases with no gene match: 6. Germline CDR1 is WNHNN and CDR2 is SYGVQD (reference sequence). The CDR3 region has the DNA TGCGCCAGCAGTGAGTCGATTGGCGGGGGATACAATGAGCAGTTCTTC. This encodes CASSESIGGGYNEQFF.

The chain has TRBV10-3 and TRBJ2-1; 13 bases align to TRBD2. The CDR3 length is 15 residues. V gave up 3 bases and J gave up 5 bases; unmatched junction bases: 1. Germline CDR1 ENHRY, CDR2 SYGVKD. For the CDR3, the DNA is TGTGCCATCAGTGACGGACTAGCGGGAGACAATGAGCAGTTCTTC. It codes for CAISDGLAGDNEQFF.

V gene TRBV5-4 combines with J gene TRBJ2-7; 9 bases fit TRBD1. Trimming took 3 bases from V and 5 from J; bases not matched to a gene: 9. Per the germline V gene, CDR1 is SGHNT and CDR2 is YYREEE (reference sequence). This CDR3 is 15 amino acids long. The CDR3, as DNA: TGTGCCAGCAGCTCGTCCGGGACAGGGATTCACGAGCAGTACTTC. Its protein is CASSSSGTGIHEQYF. The complete variable domain, with remaining parts taken from reference TRBV5-4 and TRBJ2-7, reads ETGVTQSPTHLIKTRGQQVTLRCSSQSGHNTVSWYQQALGQGPQFIFQYYREEENGRGNFPPRFSGLQFPNYSSELNVNALELDDSALYLCASSSSGTGIHEQYFGPGTRLTVT.

The chain links TRBV19 to TRBJ1-5; D may be TRBD1 (6 bases). The length of the CDR3 is 14 residues. The germline V and J ends were trimmed by 5 bases and 3 bases, with 11 bases remaining between them. Germline V lookup: CDR1 LNHDA, CDR2 SQIVND (reference sequence). The CDR3 sequence is CASSPRQDNQPQHF. The CDR3 nucleotides are TGTGCCAGTAGTCCCCGACAGGACAATCAGCCCCAGCATTTT.

This chain connects TRBV18 to TRBJ2-5; possible D gene TRBD2, 6 bases. Trimming cost V 0 bases and J 5 bases, with 10 bases left between them. The CDR3 has 14 residues. Per the germline V gene, CDR1 is KGHSH and CDR2 is LQKENI. The CDR3 DNA follows: TGTGCCAGCTCACCACCGGGACTGCGGGAGACCCAGTACTTC. Protein sequence: CASSPPGLRETQYF.

The rearrangement links TRBV4-3 to TRBJ2-2; 14 bases match TRBD2. The V gene end was trimmed by 0 bases and the J gene end by 4 bases; junction bases not matched to a gene: 7. CDR3 length: 19 amino acids. The V gene's germline CDR1 is LGHNA and CDR2 YSLEER. In DNA form, the CDR3 reads TGCGCCAGCAGCCAAGATTGGGGGACTAGCGGGAGAAGCACCGGGGAGCTGTTTTTT. It encodes CASSQDWGTSGRSTGELFF.

CDR3 in DNA: TGTGCCAGCAGCCAGGGGGAGGGAAATAATGAAAAACTGTTTTTT. Amino acid sequence: CASSQGEGNNEKLFF. The chain uses TRBV4-2 and TRBJ1-4; tentatively, D is TRBD1 (5 bases). Germline V lookup: CDR1 LGHNA, CDR2 YNFKEQ. V lost 3 bases and J 4 bases, leaving 12 bases between the germline ends. The CDR3 length is 15 residues.

In this sample, this clone turned up once. The chain recombines TRBV7-2 with TRBJ2-3; 7 bases fit TRBD1. This CDR3 is 16 amino acids long. Germline values: CDR1 SGHTA, CDR2 FQGNSA. V trimming: 7 bases; J trimming: 4 bases; junction bases outside the gene matches: 14. The CDR3, as DNA: TGTGCCAGCATTAAAAGGGGGCCTAGCTTTCCAGATACGCAGTATTTT. It encodes CASIKRGPSFPDTQYF.

This rearrangement joins TRBV10-3 to TRBJ2-2; 8 bases line up with TRBD2. The CDR3 contains 16 residues. J was trimmed by 3 bases and V by 7 bases; bases with no gene match: 10. CDR1 is ENHRY and CDR2 is SYGVKD in the germline V gene. The CDR3 region is CAIKTSGGRDTGELFF. DNA of the CDR3: TGTGCCATCAAGACATCGGGAGGGAGGGACACCGGGGAGCTGTTTTTT.

This clone was recorded a few times. The chain recombines TRBV30 with TRBJ2-1, with a weak D call TRBD1 (5 bases). Germline V gene lookup returns CDR1 GTSNPN and CDR2 SVGIG (reference sequence). V gave up 3 bases and J gave up 10 bases, with 13 bases separating them. CDR3 size: 12 residues. The CDR3 coding sequence is TGTGCCTGGAGCAGGGTGGAGCGCGAGCAGTTCTTC. Its protein is CAWSRVEREQFF.

The chain is built from TRBV10-3 and TRBJ1-3; 10 bases agree with TRBD1. This CDR3 is 15 amino acids long. Germline loops: CDR1 ENHRY, CDR2 SYGVKD. With 6 bases clipped from V and 3 bases from J, the junction kept 5 bases outside the gene matches. The CDR3 region is CAIREDRGLGNTIYF. As DNA, the CDR3 is TGTGCCATCAGGGAAGACAGGGGGCTTGGAAACACCATATATTTT.

On this clone itself: A much larger clonotype is one base distant, so this may be a read error. The V call is TRBV11-1, the J call TRBJ1-3; 7 bases are shared with TRBD1. The CDR3 has 15 residues. Germline V gene lookup returns CDR1 SGHAT and CDR2 FQDESV (reference sequence). In DNA form, the CDR3 reads TGTGCCAGCAGCTTAGACAGGGGCTCTGAAAACACCATATATTTT. Residues: CASSLDRGSENTIYF.